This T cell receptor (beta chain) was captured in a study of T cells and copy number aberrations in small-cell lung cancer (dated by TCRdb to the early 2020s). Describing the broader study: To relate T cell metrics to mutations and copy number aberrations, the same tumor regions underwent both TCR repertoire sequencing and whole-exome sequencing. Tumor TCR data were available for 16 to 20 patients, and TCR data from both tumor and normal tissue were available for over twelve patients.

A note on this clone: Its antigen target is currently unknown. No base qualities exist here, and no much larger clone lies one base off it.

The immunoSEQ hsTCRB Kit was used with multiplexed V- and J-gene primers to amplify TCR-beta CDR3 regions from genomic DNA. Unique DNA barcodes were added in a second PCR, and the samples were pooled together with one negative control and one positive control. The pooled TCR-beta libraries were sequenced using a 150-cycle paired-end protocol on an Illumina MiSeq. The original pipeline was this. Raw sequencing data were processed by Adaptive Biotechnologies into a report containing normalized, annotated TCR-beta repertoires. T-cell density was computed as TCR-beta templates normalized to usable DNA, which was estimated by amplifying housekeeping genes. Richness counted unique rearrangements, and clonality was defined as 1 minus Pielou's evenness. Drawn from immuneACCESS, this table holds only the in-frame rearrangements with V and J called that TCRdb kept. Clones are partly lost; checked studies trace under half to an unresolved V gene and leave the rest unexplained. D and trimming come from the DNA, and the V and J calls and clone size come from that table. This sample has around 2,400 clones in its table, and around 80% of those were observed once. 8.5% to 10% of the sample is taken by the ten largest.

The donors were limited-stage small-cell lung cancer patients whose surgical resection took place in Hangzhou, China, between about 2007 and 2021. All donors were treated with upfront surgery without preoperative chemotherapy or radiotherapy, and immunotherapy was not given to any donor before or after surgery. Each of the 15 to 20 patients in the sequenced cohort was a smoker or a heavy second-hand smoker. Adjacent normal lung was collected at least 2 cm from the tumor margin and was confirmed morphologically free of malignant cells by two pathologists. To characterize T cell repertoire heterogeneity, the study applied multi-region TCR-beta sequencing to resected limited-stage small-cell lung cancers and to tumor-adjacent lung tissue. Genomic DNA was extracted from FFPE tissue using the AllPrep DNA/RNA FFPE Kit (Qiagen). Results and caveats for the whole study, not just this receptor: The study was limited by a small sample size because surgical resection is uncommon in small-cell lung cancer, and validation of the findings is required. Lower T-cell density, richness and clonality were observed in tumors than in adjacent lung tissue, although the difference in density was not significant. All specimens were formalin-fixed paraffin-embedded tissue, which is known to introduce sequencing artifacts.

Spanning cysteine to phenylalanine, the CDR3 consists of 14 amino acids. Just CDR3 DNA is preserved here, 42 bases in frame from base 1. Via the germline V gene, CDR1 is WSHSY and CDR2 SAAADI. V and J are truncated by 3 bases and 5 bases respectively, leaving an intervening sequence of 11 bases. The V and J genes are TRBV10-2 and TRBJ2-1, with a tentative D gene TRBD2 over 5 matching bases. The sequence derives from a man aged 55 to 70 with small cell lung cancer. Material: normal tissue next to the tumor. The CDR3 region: CASSESGVDNEQFF. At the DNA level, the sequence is TGCGCCAGCAGTGAAAGCGGAGTCGACAATGAGCAGTTCTTC.